This T cell receptor beta chain was found in a study of blood T cell repertoires in COVID-19. Germline V gene lookup returns CDR1 ENHRY and CDR2 SYGVKD. The CDR3 is 13 residues long. The V gene lost 6 bases and the J gene lost 1 base, with 9 bases spanning the gap. The Seattle patients joined while their infection was active and were tracked longitudinally afterward. Generated by immunoSEQ multiplex PCR, the TCRdb table keeps only in-frame clones and is missing some. The repertoire holds 150,000 or so clones, with less than 85% as singletons. The origin of this receptor is a woman aged 60-75 years with COVID-19, enrolled during active disease. V and J are TRBV10-3 and TRBJ1-1, with D maybe TRBD1 (6 bases). The sequenced sample was peripheral blood. CDR3 sequence: CAIRGQRNTEAFF. In DNA form, the CDR3 reads TGTGCCATCAGAGGACAGAGGAACACTGAAGCTTTCTTT.